This T cell receptor beta chain stems from a study of T cells after yellow fever vaccination. In the study overall: Preparation used SMART-Seq v4 Ultra Low Input for the low-cell-number fractions. Overall study results and limits: In post-booster samples, most primary-vaccination clones reappeared (under 98% CD4, roughly 88% CD8). Weaker, the secondary response peaked sooner, at day 5 versus 15.

The V gene lost 3 bases and the J gene lost 0 bases, with 9 bases spanning the gap. CDR1 and CDR2 (germline): LNHDA, SQIVND (reference sequence). The CDR3 has 16 residues. To note about this clonotype: Its matching antigen is unknown.

Production of TCR cDNA was by 5'RACE template switching, which also added a universal primer site and UMIs. TCRdb recomputed calls from the 5' RACE reads with MiXCR, one row per CDR3 protein. The top ten clones hold approximately 29% of a sample with approximately 70,000 distinct CDR3 sequences, roughly 7% of them seen once. The source material was CD8+ T cells sorted from PBMCs, sampled more than 8 days after the first yellow fever vaccination. The sequence was obtained from a man aged 18 to 30 who received the YFV17D yellow fever vaccine. The chain links TRBV19 to TRBJ2-6; D is perhaps TRBD2 (5 bases). The CDR3 region has the DNA TGTGCCAGTAGTATCAGCGGAGCCTCTGGGGCCAACGTCCTGACTTTC. Its translation is CASSISGASGANVLTF.